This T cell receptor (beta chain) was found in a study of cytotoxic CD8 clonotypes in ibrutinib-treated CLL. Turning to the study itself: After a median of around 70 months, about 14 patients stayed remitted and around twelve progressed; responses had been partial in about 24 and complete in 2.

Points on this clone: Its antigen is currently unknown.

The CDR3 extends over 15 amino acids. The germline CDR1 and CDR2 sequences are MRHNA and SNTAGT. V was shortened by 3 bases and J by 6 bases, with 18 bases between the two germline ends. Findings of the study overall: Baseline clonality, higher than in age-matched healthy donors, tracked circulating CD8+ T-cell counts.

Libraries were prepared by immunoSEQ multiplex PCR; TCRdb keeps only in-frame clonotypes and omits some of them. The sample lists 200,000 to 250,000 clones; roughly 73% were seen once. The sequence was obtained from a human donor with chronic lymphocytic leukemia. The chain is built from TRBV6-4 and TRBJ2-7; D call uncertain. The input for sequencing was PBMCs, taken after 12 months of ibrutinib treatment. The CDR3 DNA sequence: TGTGCCAGCAGTGAAGGATGGGGAAGCTGGGGCGAGCAGTACTTC. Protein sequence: CASSEGWGSWGEQYF.